These T cell receptor beta chains were read from a single sample in a study of shared clonotypes between healthy human individuals. Sequencing used immunoSEQ multiplex PCR; TCRdb keeps in-frame clones, though not all of them. In the table there are approximately 740,000 clones, approximately 74% of which are singletons. The sample taken for sequencing was memory CD4+ T cells sorted from blood. The receptors were sampled from a woman in her twenties or thirties in good health. CDR3s include the opening cysteine and the closing phenylalanine or tryptophan. D genes are given only for firm matches. Not every row has a clone size; where given, it reads once, few, many or a size class.

size,J,V,D,CDR3,DNA
-,TRBJ2-1,TRBV2,-,CASSEAGSGRWFF,TGTGCCAGCAGTGAAGCTGGTAGCGGACGCTGGTTCTTC
-,TRBJ1-6,TRBV19,-,CASRPDSARSSPLHF,TGTGCCAGTAGACCCGACAGCGCCAGAAGCTCACCCCTCCACTTT
few,TRBJ1-2,TRBV4-2,-,CASSQESTRGYGYTF,TGTGCCAGCAGCCAAGAGAGCACCAGGGGCTATGGCTACACCTTC
once,TRBJ2-1,TRBV11-2,-,CASSSIVNNEQFF,TGTGCCAGCAGCTCAATAGTAAATAATGAGCAGTTCTTC
few,TRBJ2-3,TRBV6-5,-,CASRARRSADTQYF,TGTGCCAGCAGGGCAAGGCGCTCGGCAGATACGCAGTATTTT
-,TRBJ2-7,TRBV5-4,-,CASSRDGDSSYEQYF,TGTGCCAGCAGCCGGGACGGCGATAGCTCCTACGAGCAGTACTTC
-,TRBJ2-7,TRBV6-5,TRBD1,CASSFGTGEGEQYF,TGTGCCAGCAGTTTTGGGACAGGAGAGGGGGAGCAGTACTTC
once,TRBJ2-5,TRBV4-2,TRBD2,CASSQALGGSVQETQYF,TGTGCCAGCAGCCAAGCCTTGGGCGGGAGTGTGCAAGAGACCCAGTACTTC
few,TRBJ1-1,TRBV6-1,-,CASSEEGMNTEAFF,TGTGCCAGCAGTGAGGAGGGGATGAACACTGAAGCTTTCTTT
-,TRBJ1-2,TRBV28,-,CASSIDINGYTF,TGTGCCAGCAGTATCGACATCAATGGCTACACCTTC
-,TRBJ2-1,TRBV30,-,CAWRPGTSNEQFF,TGTGCCTGGAGGCCTGGGACTTCAAATGAGCAGTTCTTC
-,TRBJ1-1,TRBV5-1,TRBD1,CASSLLQGGEAFF,TGCGCCAGCAGCTTGTTACAGGGGGGTGAAGCTTTCTTT
-,TRBJ2-3,TRBV7-9,-,CASSSLDSSDTQYF,TGTGCCAGCAGCTCCTTGGACAGTTCAGATACGCAGTATTTT
-,TRBJ2-7,TRBV28,-,CASSLLAGDYEQYF,TGTGCCAGCAGTTTATTGGCAGGGGACTACGAGCAGTACTTC
-,TRBJ2-5,TRBV28,-,CASSGGWGETQYF,TGTGCCAGCAGCGGAGGTTGGGGAGAGACCCAGTACTTC
-,TRBJ1-1,TRBV5-4,-,CASSFLNRGTEAFF,TGTGCCAGCAGCTTCTTAAATAGGGGCACTGAAGCTTTCTTT
-,TRBJ2-1,TRBV2,TRBD2,CASRQLAGVLNEQFF,TGTGCCAGCAGGCAACTAGCGGGAGTATTGAATGAGCAGTTCTTC
-,TRBJ1-5,TRBV6-1,-,CASSEEGLSNQPQHF,TGTGCCAGCAGTGAAGAGGGCCTTAGCAATCAGCCCCAGCATTTT
-,TRBJ2-1,TRBV7-8,TRBD2,CASSSKRGGINGQFF,TGTGCCAGCAGCTCAAAGCGGGGTGGTATAAACGGGCAGTTCTTC
few,TRBJ2-7,TRBV10-1,TRBD1,CASSESGTGDYEQYF,TGCGCCAGCAGTGAGTCTGGGACAGGGGATTACGAGCAGTACTTC
once,TRBJ2-2,TRBV2,TRBD1,CASRRQGGNTGELFF,TGTGCCAGCAGGAGACAGGGGGGGAACACCGGGGAGCTGTTTTTT
-,TRBJ2-7,TRBV7-8,TRBD1,CASSLHRGPSYEQYF,TGTGCCAGCAGCCTACACAGGGGGCCTTCCTACGAGCAGTACTTC
-,TRBJ2-6,TRBV5-4,-,CASSGGANVLTF,TGTGCCAGCTCAGGCGGGGCCAACGTCCTGACTTTC
-,TRBJ2-2,TRBV2,-,CASSHRGEVGTGELFF,TGTGCCAGCAGTCACAGAGGGGAGGTGGGCACCGGGGAGCTGTTTTTT
-,TRBJ2-5,TRBV11-2,-,CASKSTRRGETQYF,TGTGCCAGCAAAAGTACTAGGCGGGGAGAGACCCAGTACTTC
-,TRBJ2-5,TRBV5-1,-,CASSIAVKQETQYF,TGCGCCAGCAGCATCGCAGTAAAGCAAGAGACCCAGTACTTC
-,TRBJ2-2,TRBV6-1,-,CASKTRVNWAGELFF,TGTGCCAGCAAGACCAGGGTCAATTGGGCCGGGGAGCTGTTTTTT
-,TRBJ2-5,TRBV10-3,TRBD2,CAISPRGGLETQYF,TGTGCCATCAGTCCCCGGGGGGGCCTGGAGACCCAGTACTTC
-,TRBJ2-7,TRBV29-1,-,CSVEQVGVPEQYF,TGCAGCGTTGAGCAGGTCGGCGTTCCCGAGCAGTACTTC
-,TRBJ1-2,TRBV27,-,CASSLRPSSHYGYTF,TGTGCCAGCAGTTTAAGACCTAGCTCCCACTATGGCTACACCTTC
-,TRBJ2-1,TRBV2,TRBD2,CASRGTSGRTLSWNEQFF,TGTGCCAGCAGGGGGACTAGCGGGAGAACTTTATCGTGGAATGAGCAGTTCTTC
-,TRBJ1-1,TRBV28,-,CASSQLGGATEAFF,TGTGCCAGCAGCCAGCTTGGGGGGGCCACTGAAGCTTTCTTT
few,TRBJ2-6,TRBV2,-,CAGGVGAGANVLTF,TGTGCCGGTGGGGTAGGCGCTGGGGCCAACGTCCTGACTTTC
-,TRBJ2-7,TRBV10-1,TRBD2,CASSAGTSGSEQYF,TGCGCCAGCAGCGCCGGGACTAGCGGGAGCGAGCAGTACTTC
-,TRBJ2-2,TRBV9,TRBD2,CASSTALSGMNTGELFF,TGTGCCAGCAGCACCGCACTTAGCGGGATGAACACCGGGGAGCTGTTTTTT
-,TRBJ2-2,TRBV10-2,TRBD2,CASRLTSGSVTGELFF,TGCGCCAGCAGACTGACTAGCGGGAGTGTCACCGGGGAGCTGTTTTTT
-,TRBJ2-3,TRBV2,TRBD1,CASSRGQGALDTQYF,TGTGCCAGCAGTAGGGGACAGGGGGCTCTAGATACGCAGTATTTT
-,TRBJ1-4,TRBV4-1,-,CASSRTLRQMNEKLFF,TGCGCCAGCAGCCGAACACTGCGGCAGATGAATGAAAAACTGTTTTTT
-,TRBJ1-1,TRBV11-2,-,CASSPVEGGHTEAFF,TGTGCCAGCAGCCCAGTTGAGGGAGGGCACACTGAAGCTTTCTTT
-,TRBJ2-5,TRBV19,TRBD2,CASSKREVETQYF,TGTGCCAGTAGTAAGCGGGAGGTTGAGACCCAGTACTTC
-,TRBJ2-1,TRBV27,-,CASSYRYSSYNEQFF,TGTGCCAGCAGTTATAGGTATAGCTCCTACAATGAGCAGTTCTTC
-,TRBJ2-7,TRBV5-4,-,CASSKTGLSSYEQYF,TGTGCCAGCAGTAAGACGGGCCTGAGCTCCTACGAGCAGTACTTC
-,TRBJ2-3,TRBV18,-,CASSQQDTQYF,TGTGCCAGCTCCCAACAAGATACGCAGTATTTT
few,TRBJ2-7,TRBV11-1,-,CASSHPTYEQYF,TGTGCCAGCAGCCATCCAACATACGAGCAGTACTTC
-,TRBJ2-5,TRBV6-6,-,CASSSWGQETQYF,TGTGCCAGCAGCTCCTGGGGACAAGAGACCCAGTACTTC
-,TRBJ2-7,TRBV28,TRBD1,CASSLAGQGGSYEQYF,TGTGCCAGCAGTTTAGCAGGACAGGGTGGTTCCTACGAGCAGTACTTC
-,TRBJ2-3,TRBV27,-,CASSPYGIRGTDTQYF,TGTGCCAGCAGTCCATATGGTATCCGGGGCACAGATACGCAGTATTTT
-,TRBJ2-1,TRBV28,TRBD1,CASSFVQGSYNEQFF,TGTGCCAGCAGTTTCGTACAGGGGTCCTACAATGAGCAGTTCTTC
-,TRBJ2-1,TRBV5-1,-,CASSLVQEKFWDEQFF,TGCGCCAGCAGCTTGGTTCAGGAAAAGTTCTGGGATGAGCAGTTCTTC
-,TRBJ2-1,TRBV7-2,-,CASSWEVNEQFF,TGTGCCAGCAGCTGGGAGGTAAATGAGCAGTTCTTC
-,TRBJ1-4,TRBV30,TRBD1,CAWQGGNEKLFF,TGTGCCTGGCAGGGGGGAAATGAAAAACTGTTTTTT
-,TRBJ2-1,TRBV2,TRBD1,CASSGQGSARHEQFF,TGTGCCAGCAGTGGACAGGGGTCGGCACGCCATGAGCAGTTCTTC
-,TRBJ1-5,TRBV6-5,-,CASRAGDQPQHF,TGTGCCAGCAGGGCGGGAGATCAGCCCCAGCATTTT
-,TRBJ2-1,TRBV6-5,-,CASSYSQFLYNEQFF,TGTGCCAGCAGTTACTCCCAGTTTCTTTACAATGAGCAGTTCTTC
-,TRBJ2-7,TRBV7-8,TRBD2,CASSPGLAVAYEQYF,TGTGCCAGCAGCCCTGGACTAGCGGTAGCCTACGAGCAGTACTTC
-,TRBJ1-1,TRBV7-2,-,CASSLNRNTEAFF,TGTGCCAGCAGCTTAAACAGGAACACTGAAGCTTTCTTT
-,TRBJ2-2,TRBV9,-,CASGAGGIRSGELFF,TGTGCCAGCGGGGCTGGCGGGATTCGATCCGGGGAGCTGTTTTTT
-,TRBJ2-7,TRBV5-6,TRBD1,CASSWDRGRYEQYF,TGTGCCAGCAGCTGGGACAGGGGGAGGTACGAGCAGTACTTC
once,TRBJ1-1,TRBV30,-,CAWREWSGYTEAFF,TGTGCCTGGAGAGAATGGTCAGGGTATACTGAAGCTTTCTTT